This T cell receptor beta chain is from a study of T-cell memory formation after mild COVID-19. Regarding the study as a whole: Confirmation was lacking for SARS-CoV-2 specificity of second-wave clones that peaked on day 37.

CDR3 size: 16 residues. The V end was cut by 4 bases, the J end by 0 bases, with 11 bases between. The germline gives CDR1 SGHKS, CDR2 YYEKEE (reference sequence). Each CDR3 protein is one row after TCRdb ran MiXCR on the 5' RACE reads. This table holds 300,000 to 400,000 distinct CDR3 sequences, approximately 13% found once. About this clonotype: Its target is unknown.

This TCR was recovered from a young man who had mild COVID-19 (a few samples of this study predate the infection). Cell type and time point are not known. The V and J genes are TRBV5-5 and TRBJ2-6, with D maybe TRBD1 (5 bases). Source material: PBMCs or a T cell subset sorted from them (not recorded which). As DNA, the CDR3 is TGTGCCAGCAGCGCCGTCGACAGCTCTGGGGCCAACGTCCTGACTTTC. Encoded protein: CASSAVDSSGANVLTF. Drawing the rest from reference TRBV5-5 and TRBJ2-6, the complete variable domain is DAGVTQSPTHLIKTRGQQVTLRCSPISGHKSVSWYQQVLGQGPQFIFQYYEKEERGRGNFPDRFSARQFPNYSSELNVNALLLGDSALYLCASSAVDSSGANVLTFGAGSRLTVL.